This T cell receptor (beta chain) was obtained from a study of blood T cell repertoires in COVID-19. Background on the study: Researchers got acute and convalescent COVID-19 samples from the United States, Italy and Spain.

Produced via immunoSEQ multiplex PCR; TCRdb's table is partial and in-frame only. The data contain some 240,000 clones, 90% of them singletons. Germline V gene data show CDR1 as SQVTM and CDR2 as ANQGSEA. The CDR3 spans 14 residues. The V gene end was trimmed by 5 bases and the J gene end by 5 bases; junction bases not matched to a gene: 6. The sample comprised peripheral blood. The rearrangement joins TRBV29-1 to TRBJ1-6; the match to TRBD1 covers 7 bases. The TCR sequence derives from a woman aged 55-70 years with COVID-19, enrolled during active disease. This CDR3 is CSVKQGLDNSPLHF. The CDR3, as DNA: TGCAGCGTTAAACAGGGGCTTGATAATTCACCCCTCCACTTT. Complete variable domain (other parts from reference TRBV29-1 and TRBJ1-6): SAVISQKPSRDICQRGTSLTIQCQVDSQVTMMFWYRQQPGQSLTLIATANQGSEATYESGFVIDKFPISRPNLTFSTLTVSNMSPEDSSIYLCSVKQGLDNSPLHFGNGTRLTVT.